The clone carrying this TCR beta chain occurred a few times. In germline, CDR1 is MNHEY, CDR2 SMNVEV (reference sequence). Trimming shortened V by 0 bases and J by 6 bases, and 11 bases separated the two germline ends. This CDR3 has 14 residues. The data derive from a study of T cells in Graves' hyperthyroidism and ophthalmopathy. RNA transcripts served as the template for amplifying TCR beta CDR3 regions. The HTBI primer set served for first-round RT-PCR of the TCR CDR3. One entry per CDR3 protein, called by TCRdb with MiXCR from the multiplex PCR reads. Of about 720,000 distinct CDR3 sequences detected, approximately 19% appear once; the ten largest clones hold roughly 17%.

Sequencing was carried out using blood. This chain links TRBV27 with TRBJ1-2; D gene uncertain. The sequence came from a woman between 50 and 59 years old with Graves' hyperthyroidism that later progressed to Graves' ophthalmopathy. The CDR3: CASSLSPAGNGYTF. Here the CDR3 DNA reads TGTGCCAGCAGTTTATCGCCGGCCGGCAATGGCTACACCTTC.